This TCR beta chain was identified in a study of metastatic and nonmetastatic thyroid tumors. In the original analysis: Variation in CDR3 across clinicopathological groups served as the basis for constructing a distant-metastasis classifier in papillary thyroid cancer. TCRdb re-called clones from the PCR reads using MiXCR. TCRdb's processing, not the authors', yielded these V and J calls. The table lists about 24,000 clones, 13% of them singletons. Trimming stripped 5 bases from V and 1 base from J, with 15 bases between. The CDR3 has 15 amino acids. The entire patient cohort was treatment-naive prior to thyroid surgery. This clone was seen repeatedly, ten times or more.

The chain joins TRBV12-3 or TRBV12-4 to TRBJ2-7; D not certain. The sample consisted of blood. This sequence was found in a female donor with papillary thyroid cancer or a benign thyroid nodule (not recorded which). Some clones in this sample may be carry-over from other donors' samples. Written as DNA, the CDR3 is TGTGCCAGCAGTATGAGACAAGGGATATCCTACGAGCAGTACTTC. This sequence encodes CASSMRQGISYEQYF.